The following is a TCR beta chain sequence with its context. Libraries were prepared by immunoSEQ multiplex PCR; TCRdb keeps only in-frame clonotypes and omits some of them. The data show approximately 81,000 clones, 75% to 90% seen once. The data originate from a study of blood T cell repertoires in COVID-19. Across the whole study: Sites in the United States, Italy and Spain provided acute and convalescent COVID-19 samples.

V lost 0 bases and J 2 bases, leaving 18 bases between the germline ends. Germline-derived CDR1 and CDR2 are SGHRS and YFSETQ. CDR3 length: 17 amino acids. This TCR was sampled from a man between 70 and 80 years old with active or convalescent COVID-19. The chain employs TRBV5-1 and TRBJ2-7, with D possibly being TRBD2 (5 bases). Sequencing was done on a sample of peripheral blood. The CDR3 region is CASSLDWQTRVAYEQYF. The CDR3, as DNA: TGCGCCAGCAGCTTGGATTGGCAAACTAGGGTAGCCTACGAGCAGTACTTC.